The next 14 T cell receptor beta chains were all read from a single sample in a study of T-cell memory formation after mild COVID-19. TCRdb reanalysed the 5' RACE reads using MiXCR and keeps one entry per CDR3 protein. The sample has about 290,000 distinct CDR3 sequences, more than 15% seen once. The material sequenced was PBMCs or a T cell subset sorted from them (not recorded which). The receptors stem from a man younger than 35 who had mild COVID-19 (a few samples of this study predate the infection). Cell type and time point are not known.

V and J are TRBV10-3 and TRBJ2-7, with D perhaps TRBD1 or TRBD2 (6 bases each). Germline CDR1 reads ENHRY; CDR2 reads SYGVKD. The CDR3 runs to 14 residues. V lost 8 bases and J 4 bases, leaving 18 bases between the germline ends. CDR3 DNA: TGTGCCATCCGCCGCGACTTAGGGGGGTACGAGCAGTACTTC. This encodes CAIRRDLGGYEQYF.

This chain links TRBV18 with TRBJ1-1; D ambiguous. The length of the CDR3 is 14 residues. Per germline, CDR1 KGHSH and CDR2 LQKENI. Trimming pared 5 bases from V and 6 bases from J, leaving 16 bases between. The CDR3 nucleotides read TGTGCCAGCTCAGCTCAGGTGGTGTTGCCTGAAGCTTTCTTT. Encoded protein: CASSAQVVLPEAFF.

This clonotype turned up a few times. This chain joins TRBV18 and TRBJ1-1, with 7 bases aligning to TRBD1. J gave up 3 bases and V 1 base, and 8 bases lay outside the gene matches. Germline assignment: CDR1 KGHSH and CDR2 LQKENI. The CDR3 has 16 amino acids. The CDR3 loop is CASSPLTQGVDTEAFF. For the CDR3, the DNA is TGTGCCAGCTCACCACTAACCCAGGGGGTGGACACTGAAGCTTTCTTT.

The genes are TRBV5-1 and TRBJ1-5; maybe TRBD1 (6 bases). Trimming took off 6 bases at V and 4 bases at J, with 8 bases between the two ends. The V gene's germline CDR1 is SGHRS and CDR2 YFSETQ. The CDR3 runs 12 residues. The CDR3 nucleotides read TGCGCCAGCAAGGGGGTGAATCAGCCCCAGCATTTT. Translated, it gives CASKGVNQPQHF.

The table lists this clonotype with many counts. The chain is built from TRBV11-2 and TRBJ2-6; D is uncertain. The CDR3 is 13 amino acids. Per germline, CDR1 SGHAT and CDR2 FQNNGV. V lost 5 bases to trimming and J lost 0 bases, with 2 bases between them. The CDR3 sequence: CASSGSGANVLTF. CDR3 bases: TGTGCCAGCAGCGGCTCTGGGGCCAACGTCCTGACTTTC. The full variable domain, its missing parts supplied by reference TRBV11-2 and TRBJ2-6, is EAGVAQSPRYKIIEKRQSVAFWCNPISGHATLYWYQQILGQGPKLLIQFQNNGVVDDSQLPKDRFSAERLKGVDSTLKIQPAKLEDSAVYLCASSGSGANVLTFGAGSRLTVL.

This clonotype was found a few times. V and J are TRBV5-1 and TRBJ1-1; perhaps TRBD1 as D (5 bases). V was cut by 6 bases and J by 4 bases, with 19 bases left in between. Germline V gene lookup returns CDR1 SGHRS and CDR2 YFSETQ. The CDR3 is 15 amino acids. As DNA, the CDR3 is TGCGCCAGCATCCCCGGGGCGGGCCCTAGCACTGAAGCTTTCTTT. Translation: CASIPGAGPSTEAFF. Full variable domain (remainder filled in from reference TRBV5-1 and TRBJ1-1): KAGVTQTPRYLIKTRGQQVTLSCSPISGHRSVSWYQQTPGQGLQFLFEYFSETQRNKGNFPGRFSGRQFSNSRSEMNVSTLELGDSALYLCASIPGAGPSTEAFFGQGTRLTVV.

This chain connects TRBV5-5 to TRBJ1-4; unclear D gene. Trimming cost V 1 base and J 7 bases, with 8 bases left between them. The CDR3 sequence is 13 residues long. The germline V gene has CDR1 SGHKS and CDR2 YYEKEE (reference sequence). CDR3 in amino acids: CASSLSLAEKLFF. The CDR3 coding sequence is TGTGCCAGCAGCTTGAGTCTAGCTGAAAAACTGTTTTTT.

The chain employs TRBV7-9 and TRBJ1-1; D is perhaps TRBD1 (5 bases). Germline-derived CDR1 and CDR2 are SEHNR and FQNEAQ (reference sequence). This CDR3 region has 15 residues. Trimming took off 5 bases at V and 3 bases at J, with 16 bases between the two ends. The CDR3 bases are TGTGCCAGCAGCCTCGGACGGACAAGGGACACTGAAGCTTTCTTT. Protein product: CASSLGRTRDTEAFF.

There are a few counts of this clonotype. Written as DNA, the CDR3 is TGTGCCAGCAGCTTAGGGGAAGGAAACATTCAGTACTTC. This translates into CASSLGEGNIQYF. The chain joins TRBV7-9 to TRBJ2-4, with D uncertain. Germline CDR1 and CDR2: SEHNR and FQNEAQ (reference sequence). Trimming shortened V by 1 base and J by 6 bases, and 7 bases separated the two germline ends. The CDR3 is made up of 13 amino acids. The variable domain in full, completed from reference TRBV7-9 and TRBJ2-4, reads DTGVSQNPRHKITKRGQNVTFRCDPISEHNRLYWYRQTLGQGPEFLTYFQNEAQLEKSRLLSDRFSAERPKGSFSTLEIQRTEQGDSAMYLCASSLGEGNIQYFGAGTRLSVL.

The chain employs TRBV4-1 and TRBJ2-7; D is unclear. The CDR3 runs 14 residues. With 1 base removed from V and 2 bases from J, the gap between germline ends came to 9 bases. Germline V gene data show CDR1 as MGHRA and CDR2 as YSYEKL. CDR3 loop: CASSQVGHPYEQYF. In DNA form, the CDR3 reads TGCGCCAGCAGCCAAGTAGGGCACCCCTACGAGCAGTACTTC.

This clonotype has more than one count but fewer than ten. The chain carries TRBV4-3 and TRBJ2-5, with 10 bases lining up with TRBD2. This CDR3 has 16 amino acids. The junction had 7 bases not matched to a gene; V was cut back by 1 base and J by 5 bases. CDR1 LGHNA and CDR2 YSLEER come from the germline V gene. In nucleotides, the CDR3 is TGCGCCAGCAGCCAAGGTGCTAGCGGGGGCAGGGAGACCCAGTACTTC. It encodes CASSQGASGGRETQYF.

J is TRBJ1-1 and V is TRBV7-3, with TRBD1 as a possible D gene (5 bases). The V end lost 1 base, the J end lost 6 bases, and 12 bases lay between the germline ends. CDR1 SGHTA and CDR2 FQGTGA come from the germline V gene. The CDR3 spans 14 residues. For the CDR3, the DNA is TGTGCCAGCAGCTTAAGAGGGGACCCGCCTGAAGCTTTCTTT. Translation: CASSLRGDPPEAFF. Full variable domain (outside the CDR3, taken from reference TRBV7-3 and TRBJ1-1): GAGVSQTPSNKVTEKGKYVELRCDPISGHTALYWYRQSLGQGPEFLIYFQGTGAADDSGLPNDRFFAVRPEGSVSTLKIQRTERGDSAVYLCASSLRGDPPEAFFGQGTRLTVV.

This sequence joins TRBV12-3 or TRBV12-4 and TRBJ1-6; D gene unclear. The V end lost 6 bases, the J end lost 9 bases, and 18 bases lay between the germline ends. The CDR3 is 15 amino acids. The CDR3 loop reads CASSPPRARGSPLHF. The CDR3 DNA follows: TGTGCCAGCAGCCCCCCCCGGGCCAGAGGTTCACCCCTCCACTTT.

This clonotype was recorded a few times. The chain is built from TRBV4-1 and TRBJ2-7; possible D gene TRBD1, 5 bases. CDR1 and CDR2 (germline): MGHRA, YSYEKL. CDR3 length: 13 amino acids. V was shortened by 0 bases and J by 3 bases, with 6 bases between the two germline ends. For the CDR3, the DNA is TGCGCCAGCAGCCAAGATGACAGCTACGAGCAGTACTTC. Translated, it gives CASSQDDSYEQYF.